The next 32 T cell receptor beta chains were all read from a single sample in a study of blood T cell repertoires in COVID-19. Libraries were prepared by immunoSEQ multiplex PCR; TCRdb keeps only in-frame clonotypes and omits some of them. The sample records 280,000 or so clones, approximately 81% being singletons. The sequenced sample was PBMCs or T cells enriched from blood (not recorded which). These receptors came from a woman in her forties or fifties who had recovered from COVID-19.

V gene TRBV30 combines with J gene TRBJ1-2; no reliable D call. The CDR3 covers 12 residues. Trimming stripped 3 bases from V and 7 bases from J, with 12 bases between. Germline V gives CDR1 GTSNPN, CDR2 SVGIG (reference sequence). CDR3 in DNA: TGTGCCTGGAGAGAGGGTACTAGTGGCTACACCTTC. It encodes CAWREGTSGYTF. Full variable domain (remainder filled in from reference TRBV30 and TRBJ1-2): SQTIHQWPATLVQPVGSPLSLECTVEGTSNPNLYWYRQAAGRGLQLLFYSVGIGQISSEVPQNLSASRPQDRQFILSSKKLLLSDSGFYLCAWREGTSGYTFGSGTRLTVV.

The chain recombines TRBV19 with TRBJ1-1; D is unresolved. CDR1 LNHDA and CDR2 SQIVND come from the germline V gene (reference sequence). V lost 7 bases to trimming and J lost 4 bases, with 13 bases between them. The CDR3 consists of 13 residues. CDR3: CASTQAGFTEAFF. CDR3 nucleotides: TGTGCCAGTACCCAGGCGGGTTTCACTGAAGCTTTCTTT. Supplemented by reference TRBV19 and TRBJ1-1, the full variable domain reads DGGITQSPKYLFRKEGQNVTLSCEQNLNHDAMYWYRQDPGQGLRLIYYSQIVNDFQKGDIAEGYSVSREKKESFPLTVTSAQKNPTAFYLCASTQAGFTEAFFGQGTRLTVV.

The CDR3 DNA is TGCAGTGCTAGTCCAGGGGGGCGGTTGAACACTGAAGCTTTCTTT. This codes for CSASPGGRLNTEAFF. The genes are TRBV20-1 and TRBJ1-1; 7 bases map to TRBD1. Germline CDR1 reads DFQATT; CDR2 reads SNEGSKA (reference sequence). This CDR3 comprises 15 residues. The V gene end was trimmed by 3 bases and the J gene end by 0 bases; junction bases not matched to a gene: 7.

CDR3 sequence reads: CASNPTGGWQETQYF. CDR3 coding DNA: TGCGCCAGCAACCCGACAGGGGGTTGGCAAGAGACCCAGTACTTC. The chain links TRBV5-1 to TRBJ2-5; 9 bases align to TRBD1. This CDR3 is 15 amino acids long. The trim removed 6 bases at V and 2 bases at J, leaving 8 bases unmatched. Germline CDR1 is SGHRS and CDR2 is YFSETQ.

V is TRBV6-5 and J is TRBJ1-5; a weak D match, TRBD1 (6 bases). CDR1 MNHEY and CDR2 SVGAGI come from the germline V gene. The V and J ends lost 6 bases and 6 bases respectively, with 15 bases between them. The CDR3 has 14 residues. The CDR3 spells CASSVGQSGQPQHF. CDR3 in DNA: TGTGCCAGCAGCGTAGGACAGTCCGGTCAGCCCCAGCATTTT.

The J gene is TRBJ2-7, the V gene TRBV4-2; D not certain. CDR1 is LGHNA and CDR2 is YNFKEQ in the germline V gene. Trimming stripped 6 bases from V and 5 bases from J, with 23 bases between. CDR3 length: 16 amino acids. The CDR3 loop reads CASSPNSGYLSHEQYF. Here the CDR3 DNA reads TGTGCCAGCAGTCCGAACTCCGGGTATCTAAGCCACGAGCAGTACTTC.

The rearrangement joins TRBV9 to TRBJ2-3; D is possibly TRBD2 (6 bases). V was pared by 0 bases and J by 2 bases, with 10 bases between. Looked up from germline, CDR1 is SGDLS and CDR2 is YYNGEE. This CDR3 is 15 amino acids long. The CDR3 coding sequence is TGTGCCAGCAGCGTAGTGAGCGGGCACACAGATACGCAGTATTTT. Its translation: CASSVVSGHTDTQYF.

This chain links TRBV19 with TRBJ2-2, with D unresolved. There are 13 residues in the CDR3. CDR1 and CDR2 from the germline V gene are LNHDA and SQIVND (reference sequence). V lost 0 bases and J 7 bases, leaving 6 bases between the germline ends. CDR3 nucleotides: TGTGCCAGTAGTATAGACCCTTACGGGGAGCTGTTTTTT. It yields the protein CASSIDPYGELFF.

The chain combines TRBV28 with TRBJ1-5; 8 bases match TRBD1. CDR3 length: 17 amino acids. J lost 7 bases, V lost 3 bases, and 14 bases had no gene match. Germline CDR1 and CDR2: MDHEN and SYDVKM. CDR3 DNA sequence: TGTGCCAGCAGTTTCCTGCCAGGGGGCGTTTCATGGCAGCCCCAGCATTTT. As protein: CASSFLPGGVSWQPQHF. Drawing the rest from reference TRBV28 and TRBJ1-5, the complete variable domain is DVKVTQSSRYLVKRTGEKVFLECVQDMDHENMFWYRQDPGLGLRLIYFSYDVKMKEKGDIPEGYSVSREKKERFSLILESASTNQTSMYLCASSFLPGGVSWQPQHFGDGTRLSIL.

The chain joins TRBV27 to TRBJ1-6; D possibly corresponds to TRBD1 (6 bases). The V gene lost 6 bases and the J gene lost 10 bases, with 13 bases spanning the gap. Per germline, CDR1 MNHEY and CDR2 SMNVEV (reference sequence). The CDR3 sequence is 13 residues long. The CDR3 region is CASRSTGRSPLHF. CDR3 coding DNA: TGTGCCAGCAGAAGTACAGGGCGATCACCCCTCCACTTT.

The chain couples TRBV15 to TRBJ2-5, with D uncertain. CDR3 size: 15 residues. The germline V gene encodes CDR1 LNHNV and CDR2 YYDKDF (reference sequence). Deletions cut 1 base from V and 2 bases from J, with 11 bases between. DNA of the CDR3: TGTGCCACCAGCAGAGTCCGAGGAAATCAAGAGACCCAGTACTTC. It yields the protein CATSRVRGNQETQYF.

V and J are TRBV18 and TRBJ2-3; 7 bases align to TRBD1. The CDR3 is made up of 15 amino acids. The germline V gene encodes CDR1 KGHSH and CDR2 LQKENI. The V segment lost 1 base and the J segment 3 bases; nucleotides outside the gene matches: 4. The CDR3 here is CASSPRGRGTDTQYF. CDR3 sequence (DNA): TGTGCCAGCTCACCACGGGGCAGGGGGACAGATACGCAGTATTTT.

The CDR3 reads CASKGLASTDTQYF. DNA for the CDR3: TGTGCCAGCAAGGGACTAGCGAGCACAGATACGCAGTATTTT. J is TRBJ2-3 and V is TRBV2; 10 bases agree with TRBD2. Looked up from germline, CDR1 is SNHLY and CDR2 is FYNNEI. The CDR3 runs to 14 residues. V was pared by 7 bases and J by 0 bases, with 1 base of the junction left unmatched.

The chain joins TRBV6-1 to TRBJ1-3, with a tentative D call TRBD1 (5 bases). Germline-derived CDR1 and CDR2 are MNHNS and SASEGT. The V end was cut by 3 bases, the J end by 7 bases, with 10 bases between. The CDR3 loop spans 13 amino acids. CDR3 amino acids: CASSEQGRNTIYF. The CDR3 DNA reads TGTGCCAGCAGTGAGCAGGGCCGGAACACCATATATTTT.

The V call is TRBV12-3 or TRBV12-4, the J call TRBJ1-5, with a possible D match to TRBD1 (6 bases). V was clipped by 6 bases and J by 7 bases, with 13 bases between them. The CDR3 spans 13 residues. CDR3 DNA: TGTGCCAGCAGATCAGGGGCCGGACAGCCCCAGCATTTT. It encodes CASRSGAGQPQHF.

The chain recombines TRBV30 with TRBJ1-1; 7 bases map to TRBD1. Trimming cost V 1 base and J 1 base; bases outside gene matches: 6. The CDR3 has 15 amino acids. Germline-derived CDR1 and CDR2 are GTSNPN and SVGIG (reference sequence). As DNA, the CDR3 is TGTGCCTGGAGTGGTTCACAGGGGCCGAACACTGAAGCTTTCTTT. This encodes CAWSGSQGPNTEAFF.

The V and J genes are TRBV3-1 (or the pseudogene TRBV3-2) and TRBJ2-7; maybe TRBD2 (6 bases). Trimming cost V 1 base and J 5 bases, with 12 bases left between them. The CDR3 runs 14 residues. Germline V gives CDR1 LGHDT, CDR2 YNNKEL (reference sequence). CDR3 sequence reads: CASSQVGGDHEQYF. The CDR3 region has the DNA TGTGCCAGCAGCCAAGTCGGAGGGGACCACGAGCAGTACTTC.

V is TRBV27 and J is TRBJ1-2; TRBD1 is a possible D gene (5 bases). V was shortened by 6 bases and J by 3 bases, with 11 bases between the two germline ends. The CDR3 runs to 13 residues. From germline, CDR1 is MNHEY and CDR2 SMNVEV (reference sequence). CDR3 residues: CASSPGLYYGYTF. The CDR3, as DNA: TGTGCCAGCAGCCCGGGACTCTACTATGGCTACACCTTC.

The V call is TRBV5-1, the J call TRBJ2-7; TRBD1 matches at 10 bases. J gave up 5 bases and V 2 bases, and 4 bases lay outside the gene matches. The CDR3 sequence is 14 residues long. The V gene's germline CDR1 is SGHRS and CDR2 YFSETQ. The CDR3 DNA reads TGCGCCAGCAGCTTTGACAGGGGGCGTAACGAGCAGTACTTC. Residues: CASSFDRGRNEQYF.

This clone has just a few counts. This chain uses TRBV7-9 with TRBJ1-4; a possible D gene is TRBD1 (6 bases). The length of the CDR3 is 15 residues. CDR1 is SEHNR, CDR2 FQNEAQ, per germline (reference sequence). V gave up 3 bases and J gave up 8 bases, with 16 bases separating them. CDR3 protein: CASSFEGGLGEKLFF. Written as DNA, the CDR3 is TGTGCCAGCAGCTTCGAGGGGGGGCTAGGCGAAAAACTGTTTTTT.

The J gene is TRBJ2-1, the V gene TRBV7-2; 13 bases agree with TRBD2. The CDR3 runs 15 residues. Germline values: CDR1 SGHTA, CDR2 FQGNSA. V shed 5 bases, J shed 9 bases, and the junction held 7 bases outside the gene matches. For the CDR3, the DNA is TGTGCCAGCAGCGCCACTAGCGGGAGGGCCACTGAGCAGTTCTTC. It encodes CASSATSGRATEQFF.

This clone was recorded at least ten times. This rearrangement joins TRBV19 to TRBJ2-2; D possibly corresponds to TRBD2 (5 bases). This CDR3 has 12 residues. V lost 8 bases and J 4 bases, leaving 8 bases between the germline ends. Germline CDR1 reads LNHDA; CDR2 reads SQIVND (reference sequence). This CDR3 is CASEGSTGELFF. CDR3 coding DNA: TGTGCCAGTGAGGGCTCCACCGGGGAGCTGTTTTTT.

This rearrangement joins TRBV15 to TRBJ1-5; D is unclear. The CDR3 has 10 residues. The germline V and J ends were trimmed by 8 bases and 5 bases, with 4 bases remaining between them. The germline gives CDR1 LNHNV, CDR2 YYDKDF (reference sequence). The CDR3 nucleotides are TGTGCCACCCCATATCAGCCCCAGCATTTT. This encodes CATPYQPQHF.

The CDR3 DNA reads as TGTGCCAGCAGCCAGTGGACAGGGGACCTCTCCGGGGAGCTGTTTTTT. Protein product: CASSQWTGDLSGELFF. J is TRBJ2-2 and V is TRBV4-2, with TRBD1 identical over 9 bases. This CDR3 spans 16 amino acids. Trimming took 3 bases from V and 6 from J; bases not matched to a gene: 8. Germline V lookup: CDR1 LGHNA, CDR2 YNFKEQ.

CDR3 sequence reads: CASTGQGARNEKLFF. The DNA of the CDR3 is TGTGCCAGCACCGGACAGGGGGCGAGAAATGAAAAACTGTTTTTT. The J gene is TRBJ1-4, the V gene TRBV2; TRBD1 matches at 11 bases. The CDR3 contains 15 residues. The germline gives CDR1 SNHLY, CDR2 FYNNEI. The trim removed 7 bases at V and 5 bases at J, leaving 6 bases unmatched. Drawing the rest from reference TRBV2 and TRBJ1-4, the complete variable domain is EPEVTQTPSHQVTQMGQEVILRCVPISNHLYFYWYRQILGQKVEFLVSFYNNEISEKSEIFDDQFSVERPDGSNFTLKIRSTKLEDSAMYFCASTGQGARNEKLFFGSGTQLSVL.

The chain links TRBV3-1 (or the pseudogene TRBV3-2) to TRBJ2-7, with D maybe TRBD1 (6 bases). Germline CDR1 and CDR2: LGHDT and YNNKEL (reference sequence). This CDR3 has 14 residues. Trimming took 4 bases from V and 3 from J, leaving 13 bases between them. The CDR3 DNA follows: TGTGCCAGCAGCCCGAGGGACACTCACTACGAGCAGTACTTC. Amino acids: CASSPRDTHYEQYF.

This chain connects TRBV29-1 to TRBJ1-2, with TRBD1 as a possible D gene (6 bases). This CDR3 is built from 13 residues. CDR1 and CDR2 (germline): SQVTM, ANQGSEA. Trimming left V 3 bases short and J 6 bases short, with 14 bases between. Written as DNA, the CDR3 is TGCAGCGTTGAGGGGGGGGCCGCCGATGGCTACACCTTC. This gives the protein CSVEGGAADGYTF.

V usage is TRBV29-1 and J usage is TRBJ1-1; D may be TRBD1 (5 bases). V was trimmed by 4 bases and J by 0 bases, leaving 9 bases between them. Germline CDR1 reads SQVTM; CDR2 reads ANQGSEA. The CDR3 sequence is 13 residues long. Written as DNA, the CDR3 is TGCAGCGTTGGACAGCGATTGAACACTGAAGCTTTCTTT. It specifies CSVGQRLNTEAFF.

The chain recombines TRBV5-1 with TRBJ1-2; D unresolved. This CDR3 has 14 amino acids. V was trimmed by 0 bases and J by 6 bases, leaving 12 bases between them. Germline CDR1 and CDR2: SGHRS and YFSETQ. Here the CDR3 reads CASSLGAADDGYTF. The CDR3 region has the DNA TGCGCCAGCAGCTTGGGGGCCGCCGATGATGGCTACACCTTC.

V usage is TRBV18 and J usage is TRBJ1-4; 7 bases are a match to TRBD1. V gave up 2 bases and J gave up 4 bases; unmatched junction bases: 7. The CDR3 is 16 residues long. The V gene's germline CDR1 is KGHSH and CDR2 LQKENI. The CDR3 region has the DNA TGTGCCAGCTCACCAATGGGACAGCAAATTAATGAAAAACTGTTTTTT. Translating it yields CASSPMGQQINEKLFF. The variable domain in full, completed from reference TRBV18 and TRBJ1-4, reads NAGVMQNPRHLVRRRGQEARLRCSPMKGHSHVYWYRQLPEEGLKFMVYLQKENIIDESGMPKERFSAEFPKEGPSILRIQQVVRGDSAAYFCASSPMGQQINEKLFFGSGTQLSVL.

The CDR3 nucleotides read TGTGCCAGCAGCCCGAGTGAGCGGACTATCACAGATACGCAGTATTTT. It codes for CASSPSERTITDTQYF. This rearrangement joins TRBV7-6 to TRBJ2-3; D may be TRBD2 (6 bases). The ends were cut back, 5 bases at V and 2 bases at J, with 17 bases in the middle. Germline V lookup: CDR1 SGHVS, CDR2 FNYEAQ. The CDR3 contains 16 residues.

The CDR3 reads CASRSTGWVRNEQFF. CDR3 coding DNA: TGTGCCAGCAGGTCGACAGGATGGGTTCGGAATGAGCAGTTCTTC. V usage is TRBV6-5 and J usage is TRBJ2-1; a weak D match, TRBD1 (6 bases). The V gene's germline CDR1 is MNHEY and CDR2 SVGAGI. With 6 bases removed from V and 7 bases from J, the gap between germline ends came to 19 bases. The CDR3 totals 15 residues.